This T cell receptor (beta chain) is drawn from a study of Ad26.COV2.S vaccination and SARS-CoV-2 variants. TCRdb's copy holds only in-frame clones and misses some; the assay was immunoSEQ multiplex PCR. The sample has approximately 140,000 clones; roughly 85% are singletons. V lost 4 bases and J lost 2, with 19 bases in between. The CDR3 length is 17 residues. CDR1 is SGDLS, CDR2 YYNGEE, per germline. Regarding the study as a whole: Non-spike TCR breadth was similar in vaccine and placebo recipients. Possibly, TCR breadth and depth analyses underestimated total T cell responses. Individuals receiving vaccine had higher spike-specific TCR breadth than placebo recipients did.

A remark on this clone: What it binds is not known.

This sample comprised peripheral blood, obtained after recovery from COVID-19. This receptor was taken from a human donor who had recovered from COVID-19. V usage is TRBV9 and J usage is TRBJ2-1, with D possibly TRBD2 on 6 matching bases. The CDR3 protein is CASSPPAGLVPYNEQFF. The DNA for the CDR3 is TGTGCCAGCAGCCCTCCAGCGGGCTTAGTCCCCTACAATGAGCAGTTCTTC.